This is a list of T cell receptor beta chains from one sample in a study of regulatory T cells in long-lasting Graves disease. From the multiplex PCR reads, TCRdb called clonotypes with MiXCR, one entry per CDR3 protein. The sample comprises roughly 360,000 distinct CDR3 sequences, about 11% of which are singletons, and around 18% rests with the top ten. These same data were also listed under a study on T cells in Graves' hyperthyroidism and ophthalmopathy.

The sequencing used peripheral blood mononuclear cells (PBMCs), collected at new diagnosis, from a patient treated with antithyroid drugs. Receptors originate from a woman between 18 and 29 years old with Graves disease. Both conserved end residues are part of each CDR3. Each record gives: V gene, clone size, J gene, D gene, CDR3 DNA, CDR3 protein. D genes are given only for firm matches. Not all rows give a size; the values are once, few, many and, for expanded clones, a class.

TRBV3-1,many,TRBJ2-5,TRBD2,TGTGCCAGCAGCGCTGGGACTAGCGGACTTACCCAGTACTTC,CASSAGTSGLTQYF
TRBV5-1,many,TRBJ2-4,TRBD1,TGCGCCAGCAGCCCAGGGGGTATGGGTGGCATTCAGTACTTC,CASSPGGMGGIQYF
TRBV2,many,TRBJ2-2,TRBD2,TGTGCCAGCAGTCTCGGGGAGGGGCGAACGGGGACCGGGGAGCTGTTTTTT,CASSLGEGRTGTGELFF
TRBV27,.,TRBJ2-3,TRBD2,TGTGCCAGCAGTTCTAGACTAGCGGGGGGGCTATACACAGATACGCAGTATTTT,CASSSRLAGGLYTDTQYF
TRBV24-1,many,TRBJ2-1,TRBD1,TGTGCCACCAGTGACTGGGACAGGGGGCCCCAGTTCTTC,CATSDWDRGPQFF
TRBV6-1,few,TRBJ1-1,TRBD1,TGTGCCAGTATAAAGGGGGCTAGGACTGAAGCTTTCTTT,CASIKGARTEAFF
TRBV5-1,.,TRBJ1-2,.,TGCGCCAGCAGCTTGCGCAGGGAATACTATGGCTACACCTTC,CASSLRREYYGYTF
TRBV7-8,.,TRBJ1-2,.,TGTGCCAGCAGCCGGGACATGGGGTACCCGAACTATGGCTACACCTTC,CASSRDMGYPNYGYTF
TRBV6-2/TRBV6-3,.,TRBJ2-1,.,TGTGCCACCCACCGGGGCTCCTACAATGAGCAGTTCTTC,CATHRGSYNEQFF
TRBV12-3/TRBV12-4,many,TRBJ1-1,.,TGTGCCAGCAGTTTATTGGGGGGGAGGAACACTGAAGCTTTCTTT,CASSLLGGRNTEAFF
TRBV7-9,many,TRBJ2-7,.,TGTGCCAGCAGCCCTTTGCGGCAGCACGAGCAGTACTTC,CASSPLRQHEQYF